The T cell receptor beta chain described here comes from a study of response to subunit inactivated influenza vaccine. CDR3 length: 13 residues. Trimming stripped 5 bases from V and 2 bases from J, with 10 bases between. CDR1 and CDR2 (germline): MNHEY, SMNVEV (reference sequence). TCRdb redid the calling of the RT-PCR reads with MiXCR, one entry per CDR3 protein. The sample yields roughly 620,000 distinct CDR3 sequences, approximately 11% seen once. A further study also used this sample, focusing on T cells expressing NK-cell markers. According to that study: Beta-chain TCR cDNA was generated via 5'RACE template switching with UMIs. It was sorted CD3+CD56+NKG2C+, CD3+CD56+NKG2C- and CD3+CD56-NKG2C+ T cells that supplied the TCR beta repertoires. The CD3+CD56-NKG2C+ fraction of a handful of donors was likewise dominated by these clonotypes.

This TCR was sampled from a man aged 50-59 years who received an inactivated influenza vaccine. This rearrangement joins TRBV27 to TRBJ2-7; D unclear. The source material was PBMCs from blood, sampled on the day of vaccination. CDR3: CASSRAEAYEQYF. The DNA of the CDR3 is TGTGCCAGCAGTCGGGCAGAAGCCTACGAGCAGTACTTC.